This T cell receptor beta chain was documented in a study of early T cells in non-severe SARS-CoV-2 infection. This clonotype was picked up many times. TCRdb re-derived calls from the 5' RACE reads in MiXCR, one entry per CDR3 protein. The table shows about 30,000 distinct CDR3 sequences, with about 3.8% occurring only once. This receptor was obtained from an adult who was a healthcare worker with PCR-confirmed SARS-CoV-2 infection or an uninfected control (not recorded which). The source material was whole blood.

CDR3 region: CAWSRMSLYEQYF. In DNA form, the CDR3 reads TGTGCCTGGAGTCGCATGTCCCTCTACGAGCAGTACTTC. This chain joins TRBV30 and TRBJ2-7; D not resolved. Per the germline V gene, CDR1 is GTSNPN and CDR2 is SVGIG (reference sequence). Trimming took off 2 bases at V and 3 bases at J, with 11 bases between the two ends. The CDR3 consists of 13 residues.